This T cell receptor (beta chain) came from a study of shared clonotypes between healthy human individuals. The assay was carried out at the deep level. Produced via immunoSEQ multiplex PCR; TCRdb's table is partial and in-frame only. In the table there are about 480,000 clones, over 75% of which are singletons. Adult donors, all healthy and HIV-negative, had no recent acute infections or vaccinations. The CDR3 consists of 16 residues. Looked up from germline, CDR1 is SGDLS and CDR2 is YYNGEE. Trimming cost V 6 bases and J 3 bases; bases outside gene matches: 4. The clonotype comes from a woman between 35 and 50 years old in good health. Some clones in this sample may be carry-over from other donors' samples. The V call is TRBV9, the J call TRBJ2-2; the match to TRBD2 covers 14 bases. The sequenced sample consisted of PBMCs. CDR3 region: CASTRTSGRHTGELFF. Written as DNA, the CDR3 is TGTGCCAGCACCCGGACTAGCGGGAGGCACACCGGGGAGCTGTTTTTT.